The present entry profiles one T cell receptor (beta chain) with its context. This sample was taken from a study of molecular identifiers for immune sequencing clone quantification. Previously described methods with listed TCR primers produced the bulk TCR libraries. TCRdb re-analysed the PCR reads in MiXCR, keeping a single row per CDR3 protein. This table has roughly 300,000 distinct CDR3 sequences, about 22% appearing once. Source material for naive CD8 libraries was about 19,000 to 1,000,000 sorted cells, with 10%, 30% or 50% RNA. Sorting selected naive CD8 T cells with a CD8+CD4-CCR7+CD45RA+ phenotype. Germline CDR1 and CDR2: LNHDA and SQIVND (reference sequence). Deletions cut 3 bases from V and 2 bases from J, with 14 bases between. The CDR3 consists of 15 residues.

The chain has TRBV19 and TRBJ2-7; D possibly corresponds to TRBD1 (6 bases). The origin of this receptor is a human donor in good health. Some libraries in this study had Jurkat cell RNA spiked in. The sample taken for sequencing was naive CD8+ T cells from blood, with Jurkat cell RNA spiked in. The subset is: FACS-sorted CD8+CD4-CCR7+CD45RA+ naive T cells. Here the CDR3 DNA reads TGTGCCAGTAGTATTGGGGGCAGAGAAGCCTACGAGCAGTACTTC. This codes for CASSIGGREAYEQYF.